These 22 T cell receptor beta chains share one sample of origin, sequenced in a study of cytomegalovirus exposure and HLA in healthy donors. PCR amplification relied on 60 Vbeta primers (plus 13 Jbeta primers). The method was immunoSEQ multiplex PCR; TCRdb's version includes in-frame clones alone and lacks a portion of them. The table records about 170,000 clones, around 80% of them present only once. Source material: PBMCs. These receptors were taken from a woman between 45 and 60 years old in good health and CMV-seropositive.

The V call is TRBV5-1, the J call TRBJ1-3, with 9 nucleotides matching TRBD1. Germline V CDR1 and CDR2: SGHRS, YFSETQ. The CDR3 has 15 amino acids. Trimming took 4 bases from V and 2 from J; bases not matched to a gene: 4. CDR3 in amino acids: CASSTGTGTGNTIYF. CDR3 bases: TGCGCCAGCAGCACCGGGACAGGGACTGGAAACACCATATATTTT.

This clone was observed a single time. The chain joins TRBV6-4 to TRBJ2-5, with D possibly being TRBD1 (5 bases). TRBJ2-7 matches the DNA end more closely, so the J call is doubtful. CDR3 length equals 17 residues. The V gene's germline CDR1 is MRHNA and CDR2 SNTAGT. DNA for the CDR3: TGTGCCAGCAGTGACTCAAAAAGGGGTAACCCAAACTACGAGCAGTACTTC. Protein product: CASSDSKRGNPNYEQYF.

The chain is built from TRBV5-1 and TRBJ1-2; no clear D. Germline CDR1 reads SGHRS; CDR2 reads YFSETQ. Trimming left V 3 bases short and J 2 bases short, with 11 bases between. The CDR3 is made up of 14 amino acids. CDR3: CASSYTNSNYGYTF. CDR3 DNA sequence: TGCGCCAGCAGCTACACGAATTCAAACTATGGCTACACCTTC. The entire variable domain, with the rest obtained from reference TRBV5-1 and TRBJ1-2, is as follows: KAGVTQTPRYLIKTRGQQVTLSCSPISGHRSVSWYQQTPGQGLQFLFEYFSETQRNKGNFPGRFSGRQFSNSRSEMNVSTLELGDSALYLCASSYTNSNYGYTFGSGTRLTVV.

In DNA form, the CDR3 reads TGTGCCAGTAGTGATGGGCCACTAGTGTACGAGCAGTACTTC. It yields the protein CASSDGPLVYEQYF. The rearrangement joins TRBV19 to TRBJ2-7; possibly TRBD2 for D (5 bases). Trimming pared 5 bases from V and 4 bases from J, leaving 15 bases between. Germline CDR1 is LNHDA and CDR2 is SQIVND (reference sequence). The CDR3 totals 14 residues.

In regard to this clone: Other DNA sequences in this specimen translate into the identical CDR3. The V and J genes are TRBV7-9 and TRBJ2-2; weak D call: TRBD2 (5 bases). The CDR3 is 15 residues long. CDR1 is SEHNR, CDR2 FQNEAQ, per germline (reference sequence). The V end lost 5 bases, the J end lost 5 bases, and 15 bases lay between the germline ends. CDR3 DNA: TGTGCCAGCAGCCCGAGCTTCCGGGGAACCGGGGAGCTGTTTTTT. Encoded protein: CASSPSFRGTGELFF. The whole variable domain, filled in from reference TRBV7-9 and TRBJ2-2, reads DTGVSQNPRHKITKRGQNVTFRCDPISEHNRLYWYRQTLGQGPEFLTYFQNEAQLEKSRLLSDRFSAERPKGSFSTLEIQRTEQGDSAMYLCASSPSFRGTGELFFGEGSRLTVL.

The V gene is TRBV12-5, the J gene TRBJ2-1; D call uncertain. V lost 7 bases and J 7 bases, leaving 11 bases between the germline ends. This CDR3 contains 12 residues. The germline gives CDR1 LGHNT, CDR2 FRNRAP. CDR3 bases: TGTGCTAGTGCCACCACACAGAATGAGCAGTTCTTC. This sequence encodes CASATTQNEQFF.

The chain is built from TRBV7-2 and TRBJ2-1; TRBD2 aligns across 12 bases. CDR1 is SGHTA, CDR2 FQGNSA, per germline. CDR3 length: 15 amino acids. V was pared by 5 bases and J by 3 bases, with 2 bases of the junction left unmatched. The CDR3 is CASSRTSGIYNEQFF. The CDR3 DNA reads as TGTGCCAGCAGCCGGACTAGCGGGATCTACAATGAGCAGTTCTTC.

The chain links TRBV9 to TRBJ1-1, with a tentative D call TRBD1 (6 bases). The CDR3 totals 16 residues. Germline V CDR1 and CDR2: SGDLS, YYNGEE. V was cut by 0 bases and J by 10 bases, with 22 bases left in between. The CDR3 spells CASSVASTGIGAGAFF. For the CDR3, the DNA is TGTGCCAGCAGCGTAGCCTCAACAGGGATTGGGGCTGGAGCTTTCTTT.

The V call is TRBV7-2, the J call TRBJ2-7, with TRBD1 matching 7 bases. The V gene end was trimmed by 4 bases and the J gene end by 7 bases; junction bases not matched to a gene: 13. The CDR3 is 15 residues long. Germline V CDR1 and CDR2: SGHTA, FQGNSA. The CDR3 loop reads CASSSGTVQPWEQYF. The CDR3, as DNA: TGTGCCAGCAGCTCTGGGACAGTGCAGCCGTGGGAGCAGTACTTC.

This clone was seen only once. J is TRBJ2-1 and V is TRBV2; the match to TRBD1 covers 9 bases. The germline CDR1 and CDR2 sequences are SNHLY and FYNNEI. This CDR3 region has 14 residues. The ends lost 8 bases at V and 8 bases at J; junction bases unmatched: 10. CDR3 coding DNA: TGTGCCAGCCGGCCGGGACAGGGACCCGATGAGCAGTTCTTC. Protein product: CASRPGQGPDEQFF.

The rearrangement uses TRBV7-2 and TRBJ2-7; 9 nucleotides agree with TRBD2. With V trimmed by 5 bases and J by 3 bases, 5 bases remained unmatched. The CDR3 has 14 amino acids. The V gene's germline CDR1 is SGHTA and CDR2 FQGNSA. CDR3 DNA: TGTGCCAGCAGCCCCGGGACTAGCAACTACGAGCAGTACTTC. Translation gives CASSPGTSNYEQYF.

The gene calls are TRBV5-1 and TRBJ2-2; perhaps TRBD1 as D (5 bases). This CDR3 comprises 16 residues. Trimming left V 2 bases short and J 0 bases short, with 11 bases between. Germline V lookup: CDR1 SGHRS, CDR2 YFSETQ. The CDR3 loop is CASSFRQIANTGELFF. Written as DNA, the CDR3 is TGCGCCAGCAGCTTTCGACAGATAGCGAACACCGGGGAGCTGTTTTTT.

J is TRBJ1-1 and V is TRBV7-9; D not resolved. CDR3 length equals 13 residues. The germline gives CDR1 SEHNR, CDR2 FQNEAQ (reference sequence). Between the trimmed V and J ends, which lost 1 base and 9 bases, there was a span of 12 bases. In DNA form, the CDR3 reads TGTGCCAGCAGCTTAGGGGAGGGATGGAAAGCTTTCTTT. Amino acid sequence: CASSLGEGWKAFF.

V is TRBV28 and J is TRBJ1-5; D call uncertain. Trimming cost V 1 base and J 5 bases, with 3 bases left between them. The CDR3 length is 12 residues. Looked up from germline, CDR1 is MDHEN and CDR2 is SYDVKM. CDR3 sequence reads: CASSLSDQPQHF. The CDR3 nucleotides are TGTGCCAGCAGTTTATCTGATCAGCCCCAGCATTTT.

This chain connects TRBV4-2 to TRBJ1-2, with TRBD1 as a possible D gene (5 bases). With 1 base removed from V and 8 bases from J, the gap between germline ends came to 20 bases. The length of the CDR3 is 16 residues. In germline, CDR1 is LGHNA, CDR2 YNFKEQ. In DNA form, the CDR3 reads TGTGCCAGCAGCCAAGTTGGTGGCAGGGTGGAGTACGGCTACACCTTC. Translation: CASSQVGGRVEYGYTF.

V is TRBV7-2 and J is TRBJ2-7; 9 bases fit TRBD2. Trimming at V came to 7 bases and at J to 4 bases, leaving 11 bases not matched to a gene. The CDR3 length is 15 residues. The germline CDR1 and CDR2 sequences are SGHTA and FQGNSA. CDR3 residues: CASTLDSGSGYEQYF. CDR3 coding DNA: TGTGCCAGCACCCTAGATAGCGGGAGTGGGTACGAGCAGTACTTC.

The chain uses TRBV2 and TRBJ1-1; D gene ambiguous. V dropped 8 bases and J dropped 3 bases, with 10 bases sitting between them. Looked up from germline, CDR1 is SNHLY and CDR2 is FYNNEI. CDR3 length: 12 residues. The CDR3 is CASSRRDTEAFF. In DNA form, the CDR3 reads TGTGCCAGCTCCAGGCGGGACACTGAAGCTTTCTTT. The variable domain in full, completed from reference TRBV2 and TRBJ1-1, reads EPEVTQTPSHQVTQMGQEVILRCVPISNHLYFYWYRQILGQKVEFLVSFYNNEISEKSEIFDDQFSVERPDGSNFTLKIRSTKLEDSAMYFCASSRRDTEAFFGQGTRLTVV.

A remark on this clone: This specimen includes other DNA sequences encoding the same CDR3. The chain carries TRBV5-1 and TRBJ2-1; TRBD2 matches 10 bases. Trimming cost V 0 bases and J 6 bases; bases outside gene matches: 3. Germline V CDR1 and CDR2: SGHRS, YFSETQ. The CDR3 is 15 amino acids. CDR3 nucleotide sequence: TGCGCCAGCAGCTTGGGCACTAGCGGGGTCAATGAGCAGTTCTTC. Translated, it gives CASSLGTSGVNEQFF.

J is TRBJ1-1 and V is TRBV7-2, with D perhaps matching TRBD1 (5 bases). The germline gives CDR1 SGHTA, CDR2 FQGNSA. Trimming removed 5 bases at V and 4 bases at J, with 11 bases between. The CDR3 contains 13 residues. Written as DNA, the CDR3 is TGTGCCAGCAGCCCAGGGTGGGGCACTGAAGCTTTCTTT. It encodes CASSPGWGTEAFF.

This clone has only a few counts. Other DNA sequences within the sample encode an identical CDR3. J is TRBJ2-7 and V is TRBV20-1; no definite D call. The CDR3 is made up of 11 amino acids. Germline lookup yields CDR1 DFQATT and CDR2 SNEGSKA (reference sequence). Deletions cut 6 bases from V and 6 bases from J, with 12 bases between. The CDR3 loop is CSASPLGEQYF. CDR3 bases: TGCAGTGCCTCTCCTCTCGGCGAGCAGTACTTC.

This chain uses TRBV7-9 with TRBJ2-7, with TRBD2 matching 9 bases. J gave up 3 bases and V 2 bases, and 2 bases lay outside the gene matches. Germline loops: CDR1 SEHNR, CDR2 FQNEAQ (reference sequence). CDR3 length equals 14 residues. CDR3 protein: CASSLPSGDYEQYF. The DNA of the CDR3 is TGTGCCAGCAGCTTACCTAGCGGGGACTACGAGCAGTACTTC.

This chain joins TRBV7-9 and TRBJ2-1; tentatively, D is TRBD2 (5 bases). CDR3 length: 19 residues. In germline, CDR1 is SEHNR, CDR2 FQNEAQ (reference sequence). Trimming left V 1 base short and J 6 bases short, with 25 bases between. CDR3 loop: CASSLDWGPLEGYVNEQFF. CDR3 nucleotide sequence: TGTGCCAGCAGCTTAGATTGGGGTCCGCTAGAGGGTTACGTCAATGAGCAGTTCTTC.